These T cell receptor beta chains were read from a single sample in a study of CD8+ T cells in alopecia areata. Profiled with immunoSEQ multiplex PCR; TCRdb holds only in-frame clones, not every one. This sample has about 180,000 clones; approximately 50% occur once, and the top ten carry around 10%. The source material was CD8+ T cells sorted from blood, sampled at week 52, from a patient treated with tofacitinib. Receptors originate from a human donor with alopecia areata. Both conserved end residues are part of each CDR3. D genes are given only for firm matches. The size field is filled for only some rows; it gives once, few, many or a size class.

j_call v_call d_call clone_size cdr3_aa cdr3_nt
TRBJ2-4 TRBV6-1 - - CASTRTEGNIQYF TGTGCCAGCACTCGGACAGAGGGAAACATTCAGTACTTC
TRBJ2-5 TRBV13 TRBD1 - CASSFTGDQETQYF TGTGCCAGCAGCTTCACAGGGGACCAAGAGACCCAGTACTTC
TRBJ2-1 TRBV13 TRBD2 few CASSSLAGGPYNEQFF TGTGCCAGCAGCTCCTTAGCGGGGGGCCCTTACAATGAGCAGTTCTTC
TRBJ1-2 TRBV13 - - CASSLGAETNYGYTF TGTGCCAGCAGCTTAGGGGCGGAAACTAACTATGGCTACACCTTC
TRBJ2-3 TRBV9 - - CASSVGPDTQYF TGTGCCAGCAGCGTTGGTCCAGATACGCAGTATTTT
TRBJ1-1 TRBV5-5 - few CASSPGDEAFF TGTGCCAGCAGTCCGGGTGATGAAGCTTTCTTT
TRBJ1-1 TRBV6-5 - few CASSYSIAPGTEAFF TGTGCCAGCAGTTACTCGATCGCCCCGGGGACTGAAGCTTTCTTT
TRBJ2-3 TRBV15 - once CATSGRLEGDTQYF TGTGCCACCAGCGGTCGGTTGGAGGGAGATACGCAGTATTTT
TRBJ2-3 TRBV7-9 - - CASIGEWGTDTQYF TGTGCCAGCATCGGGGAGTGGGGCACAGATACGCAGTATTTT
TRBJ2-1 TRBV5-1 TRBD1 few CASRDSPGDYNEQFF TGCGCCAGCCGGGACAGCCCTGGGGATTACAATGAGCAGTTCTTC
TRBJ1-1 TRBV7-9 TRBD1 few CASSTEGASWLRTEAFF TGTGCCAGCAGCACTGAGGGGGCGTCTTGGTTGAGAACTGAAGCTTTCTTT
TRBJ2-2 TRBV7-8 TRBD2 - CASSLAGGGIHTGELFF TGTGCCAGCAGCTTAGCGGGCGGGGGGATACACACCGGGGAGCTGTTTTTT
TRBJ1-1 TRBV13 - - CASSFGESGGSAFF TGTGCCAGCAGCTTTGGGGAATCCGGGGGGTCAGCTTTCTTT
TRBJ2-7 TRBV27 - - CASSSGFLAYEQYF TGTGCCAGCAGTTCGGGATTTCTAGCCTACGAGCAGTACTTC